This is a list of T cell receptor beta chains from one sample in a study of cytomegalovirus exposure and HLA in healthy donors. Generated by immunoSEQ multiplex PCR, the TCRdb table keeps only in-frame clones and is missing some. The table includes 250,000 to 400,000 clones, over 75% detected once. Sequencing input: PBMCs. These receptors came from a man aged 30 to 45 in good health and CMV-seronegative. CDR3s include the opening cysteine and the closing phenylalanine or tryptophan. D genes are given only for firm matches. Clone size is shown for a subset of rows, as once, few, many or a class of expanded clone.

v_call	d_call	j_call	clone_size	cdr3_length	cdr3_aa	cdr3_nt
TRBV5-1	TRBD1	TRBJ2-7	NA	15	CASSMGQGHYYEQYF	TGCGCCAGCAGCATGGGACAGGGGCATTACTACGAGCAGTACTTC
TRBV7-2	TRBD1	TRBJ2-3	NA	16	CASSWPRQGSTDTQYF	TGTGCCAGCAGCTGGCCTCGACAGGGGAGCACAGATACGCAGTATTTT
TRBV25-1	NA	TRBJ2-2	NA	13	CASSEYNSGELFF	TGTGCCAGCAGTGAATATAATAGCGGGGAGCTGTTTTTT
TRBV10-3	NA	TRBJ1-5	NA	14	CAISEWAQGQPQHF	TGTGCCATCAGTGAGTGGGCCCAGGGACAGCCCCAGCATTTT
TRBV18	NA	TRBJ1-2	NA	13	CASSPGQHYGYTF	TGTGCCAGCTCACCCGGACAACACTATGGCTACACCTTC
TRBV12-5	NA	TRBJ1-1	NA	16	CASGSVAGVRNTEAFF	TGTGCTAGTGGTTCGGTGGCGGGGGTAAGGAACACTGAAGCTTTCTTT
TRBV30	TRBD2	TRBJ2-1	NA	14	CAWSVRGGPDEQFF	TGTGCCTGGAGTGTACGGGGGGGGCCGGATGAGCAGTTCTTC
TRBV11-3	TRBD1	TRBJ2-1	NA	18	CASSITLTGTGIDNEQFF	TGTGCCAGCAGTATTACCCTAACCGGGACAGGGATAGACAATGAGCAGTTCTTC
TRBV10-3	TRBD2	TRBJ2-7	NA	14	CATSRLAGEYEQYF	TGTGCCACTTCGAGACTAGCGGGGGAGTACGAGCAGTACTTC
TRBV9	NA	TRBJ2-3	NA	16	CASSARGHPSTDTQYF	TGTGCCAGCAGCGCCCGAGGCCACCCCAGCACAGATACGCAGTATTTT
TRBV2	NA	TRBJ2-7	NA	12	CASGRGSYEQYF	TGTGCCAGCGGGAGAGGTTCCTACGAGCAGTACTTC
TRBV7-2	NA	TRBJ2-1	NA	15	CASSLDFGGSYEQFF	TGTGCCAGCAGCTTAGATTTCGGAGGGAGCTATGAGCAGTTCTTC
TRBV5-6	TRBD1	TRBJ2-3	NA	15	CASSLGGQGIDTQYF	TGTGCCAGCAGCTTAGGGGGACAGGGAATAGATACGCAGTATTTT
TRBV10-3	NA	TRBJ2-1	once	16	CAISQTTGIPYNEQFF	TGTGCCATCAGCCAAACGACTGGAATCCCCTACAATGAGCAGTTCTTC
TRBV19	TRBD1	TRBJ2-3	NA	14	CASSINRGRDTQYF	TGTGCCAGTAGTATAAACAGGGGACGGGATACGCAGTATTTT
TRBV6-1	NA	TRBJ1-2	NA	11	CASSGLRGYTF	TGTGCCAGCAGCGGTCTCCGGGGCTACACCTTC
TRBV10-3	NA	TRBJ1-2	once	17	CAISEPRSGTFNYGYTF	TGTGCCATCAGTGAGCCAAGATCCGGGACATTTAACTATGGCTACACCTTC
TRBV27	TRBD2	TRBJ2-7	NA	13	CASGTSGVYEQYF	TGTGCCAGTGGGACTAGCGGGGTTTACGAGCAGTACTTC
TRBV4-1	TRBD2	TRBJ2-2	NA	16	CASSPTVGLGTGELFF	TGCGCCAGCAGCCCCACAGTGGGACTAGGAACCGGGGAGCTGTTTTTT
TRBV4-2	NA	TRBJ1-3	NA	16	CASSHSPGHSGNTIYF	TGTGCCAGCAGCCATTCCCCAGGGCACTCTGGAAACACCATATATTTT
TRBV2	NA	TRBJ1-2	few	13	CASSVIRDYGYTF	TGTGCCAGCAGTGTTATAAGAGACTATGGCTACACCTTC
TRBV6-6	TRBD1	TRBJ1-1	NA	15	CASSSADRGHGVAFF	TGTGCCAGCAGTTCTGCGGACAGGGGGCATGGTGTAGCTTTCTTT